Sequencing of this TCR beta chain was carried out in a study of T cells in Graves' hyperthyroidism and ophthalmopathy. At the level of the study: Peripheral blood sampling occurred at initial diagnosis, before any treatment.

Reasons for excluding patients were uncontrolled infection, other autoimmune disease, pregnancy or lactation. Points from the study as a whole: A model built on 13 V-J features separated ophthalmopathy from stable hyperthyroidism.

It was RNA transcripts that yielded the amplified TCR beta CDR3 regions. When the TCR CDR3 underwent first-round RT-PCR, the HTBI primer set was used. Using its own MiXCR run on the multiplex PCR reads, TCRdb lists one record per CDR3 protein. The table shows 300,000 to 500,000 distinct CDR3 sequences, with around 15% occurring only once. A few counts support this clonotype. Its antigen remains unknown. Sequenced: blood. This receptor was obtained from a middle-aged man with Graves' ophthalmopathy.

The CDR3 DNA follows: TGTGCCAGCAGTGCCGGGACAATCTATGAAAAACTGTTTTTT. Translating gives CASSAGTIYEKLFF. The chain has TRBV6-1 and TRBJ1-4; tentative D call: TRBD1 (6 bases). The V gene lost 4 bases and the J gene lost 6 bases, with 12 bases spanning the gap. The CDR3 extends over 14 amino acids. The germline V gene has CDR1 MNHNS and CDR2 SASEGT.